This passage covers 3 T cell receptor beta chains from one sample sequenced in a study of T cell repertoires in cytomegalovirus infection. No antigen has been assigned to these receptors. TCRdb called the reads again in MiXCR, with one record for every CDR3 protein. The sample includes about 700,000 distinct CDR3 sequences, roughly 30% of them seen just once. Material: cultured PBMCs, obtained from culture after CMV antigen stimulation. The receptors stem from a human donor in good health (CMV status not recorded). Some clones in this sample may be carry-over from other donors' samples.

The CDR3 DNA sequence: TGTGCCAGTAGGCGGGTGCCCATCGGTGAGCAGTTCTTC. It codes for CASRRVPIGEQFF. The rearrangement links TRBV19 to TRBJ2-1; possible D gene TRBD2, 5 bases. CDR1 and CDR2 from the germline V gene are LNHDA and SQIVND (reference sequence). V lost 6 bases and J lost 9, with 15 bases in between. This CDR3 contains 13 residues.

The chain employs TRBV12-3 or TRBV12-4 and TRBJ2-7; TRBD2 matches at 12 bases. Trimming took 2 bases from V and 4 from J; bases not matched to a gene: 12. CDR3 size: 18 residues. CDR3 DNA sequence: TGTGCCAGCAGTTTACCCCTCTCGACTAGCGGGAGTTCGTACGAGCAGTACTTC. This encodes CASSLPLSTSGSSYEQYF.

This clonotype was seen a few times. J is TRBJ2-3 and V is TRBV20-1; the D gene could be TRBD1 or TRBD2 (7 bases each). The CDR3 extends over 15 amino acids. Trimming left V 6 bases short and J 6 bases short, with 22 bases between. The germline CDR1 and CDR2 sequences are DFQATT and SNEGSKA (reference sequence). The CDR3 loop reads CSALPTGRGVDTQYF. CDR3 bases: TGCAGTGCCCTACCGACAGGGAGGGGTGTGGATACGCAGTATTTT.